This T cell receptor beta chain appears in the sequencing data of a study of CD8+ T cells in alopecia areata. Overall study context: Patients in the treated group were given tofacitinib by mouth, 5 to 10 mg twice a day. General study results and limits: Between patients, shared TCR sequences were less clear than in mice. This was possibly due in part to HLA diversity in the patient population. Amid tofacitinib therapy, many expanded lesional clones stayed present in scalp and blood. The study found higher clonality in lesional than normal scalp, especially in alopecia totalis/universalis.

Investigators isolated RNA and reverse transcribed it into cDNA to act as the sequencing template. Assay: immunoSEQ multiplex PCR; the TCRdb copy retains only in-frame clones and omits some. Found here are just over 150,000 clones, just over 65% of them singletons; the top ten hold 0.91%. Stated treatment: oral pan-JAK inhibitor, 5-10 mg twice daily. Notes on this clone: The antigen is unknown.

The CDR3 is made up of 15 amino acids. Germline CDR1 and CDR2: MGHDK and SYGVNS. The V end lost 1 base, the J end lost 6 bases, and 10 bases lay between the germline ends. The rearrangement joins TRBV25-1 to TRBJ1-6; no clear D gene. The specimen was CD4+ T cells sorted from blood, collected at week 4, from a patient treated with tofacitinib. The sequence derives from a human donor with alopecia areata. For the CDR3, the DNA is TGTGCCAGCAGTGAATTTGGCGGTCGTAATTCACCCCTCCACTTT. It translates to CASSEFGGRNSPLHF.